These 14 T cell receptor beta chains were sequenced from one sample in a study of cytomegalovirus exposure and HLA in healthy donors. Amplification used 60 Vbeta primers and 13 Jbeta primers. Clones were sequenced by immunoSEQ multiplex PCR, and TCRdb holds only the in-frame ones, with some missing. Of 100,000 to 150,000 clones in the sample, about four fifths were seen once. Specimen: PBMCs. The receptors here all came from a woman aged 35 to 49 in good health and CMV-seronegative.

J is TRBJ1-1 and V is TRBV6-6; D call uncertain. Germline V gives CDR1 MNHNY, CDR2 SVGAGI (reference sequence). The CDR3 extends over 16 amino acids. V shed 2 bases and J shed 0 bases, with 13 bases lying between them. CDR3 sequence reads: CASSYPTTSMNTEAFF. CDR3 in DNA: TGTGCCAGCAGTTACCCTACGACAAGTATGAACACTGAAGCTTTCTTT.

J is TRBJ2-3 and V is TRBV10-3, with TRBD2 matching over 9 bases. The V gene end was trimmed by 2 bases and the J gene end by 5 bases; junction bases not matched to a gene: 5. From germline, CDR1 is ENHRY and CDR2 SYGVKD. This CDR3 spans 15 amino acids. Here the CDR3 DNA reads TGTGCCATCAGTGAGGTAGCGGGAGTGGGAGATACGCAGTATTTT. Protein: CAISEVAGVGDTQYF.

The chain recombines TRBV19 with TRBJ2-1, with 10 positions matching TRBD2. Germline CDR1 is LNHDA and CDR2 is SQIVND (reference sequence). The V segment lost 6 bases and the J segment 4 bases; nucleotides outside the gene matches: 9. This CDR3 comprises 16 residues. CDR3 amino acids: CASSTQAGGLYNEQFF. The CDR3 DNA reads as TGTGCCAGTAGCACCCAAGCGGGAGGGTTATACAATGAGCAGTTCTTC.

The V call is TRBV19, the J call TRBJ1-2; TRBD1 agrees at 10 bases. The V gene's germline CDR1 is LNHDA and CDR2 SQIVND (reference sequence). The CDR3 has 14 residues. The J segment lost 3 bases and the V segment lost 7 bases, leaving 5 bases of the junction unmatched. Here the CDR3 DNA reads TGTGCCAGTAATTACGGGACAGGGGACTATGGCTACACCTTC. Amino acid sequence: CASNYGTGDYGYTF. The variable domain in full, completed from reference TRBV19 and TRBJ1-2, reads DGGITQSPKYLFRKEGQNVTLSCEQNLNHDAMYWYRQDPGQGLRLIYYSQIVNDFQKGDIAEGYSVSREKKESFPLTVTSAQKNPTAFYLCASNYGTGDYGYTFGSGTRLTVV.

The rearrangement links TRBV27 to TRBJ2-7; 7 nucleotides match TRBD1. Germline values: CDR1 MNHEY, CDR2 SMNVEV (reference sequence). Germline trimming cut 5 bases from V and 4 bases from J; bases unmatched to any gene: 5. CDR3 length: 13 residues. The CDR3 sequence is CASSPGTEYEQYF. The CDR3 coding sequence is TGTGCCAGCAGTCCAGGGACAGAATACGAGCAGTACTTC.

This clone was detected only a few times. This CDR3 is CASGLTGPPAQHF. In DNA, the CDR3 is TGTGCTAGTGGTTTGACAGGGCCCCCAGCCCAGCATTTT. The V gene is TRBV12-5, the J gene TRBJ1-5; possible D gene TRBD1, 6 bases. CDR1 and CDR2 from the germline V gene are LGHNT and FRNRAP. This CDR3 spans 13 amino acids. Trimming pared 2 bases from V and 11 bases from J, leaving 13 bases between.

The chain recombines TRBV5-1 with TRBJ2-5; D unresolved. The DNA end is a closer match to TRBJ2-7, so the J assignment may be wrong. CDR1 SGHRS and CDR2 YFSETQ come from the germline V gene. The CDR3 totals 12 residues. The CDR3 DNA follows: TGCGCCCCCCGTCCCGATTCCTACGAGCAGTACTTC. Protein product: CAPRPDSYEQYF.

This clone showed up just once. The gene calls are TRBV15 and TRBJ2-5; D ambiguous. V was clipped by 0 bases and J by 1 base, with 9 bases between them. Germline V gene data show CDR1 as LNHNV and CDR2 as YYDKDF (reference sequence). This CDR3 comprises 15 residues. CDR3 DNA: TGTGCCACCAGCAGAGATCGGAGCTCCCAAGAGACCCAGTACTTC. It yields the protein CATSRDRSSQETQYF.

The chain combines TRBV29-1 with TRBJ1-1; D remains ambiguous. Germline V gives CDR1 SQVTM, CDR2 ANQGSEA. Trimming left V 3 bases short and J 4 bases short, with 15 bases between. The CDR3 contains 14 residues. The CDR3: CSVDMGGLGTEAFF. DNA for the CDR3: TGCAGCGTTGATATGGGAGGGTTGGGCACTGAAGCTTTCTTT.

The CDR3: CASSFTGKRDGYTF. As DNA, the CDR3 is TGTGCCAGCAGCTTTACGGGAAAAAGAGATGGCTACACCTTC. The rearrangement uses TRBV7-9 and TRBJ1-2; no reliable D call. Germline V gene data show CDR1 as SEHNR and CDR2 as FQNEAQ (reference sequence). This CDR3 has 14 amino acids. Trimming took 3 bases from V and 6 from J, leaving 14 bases between them.

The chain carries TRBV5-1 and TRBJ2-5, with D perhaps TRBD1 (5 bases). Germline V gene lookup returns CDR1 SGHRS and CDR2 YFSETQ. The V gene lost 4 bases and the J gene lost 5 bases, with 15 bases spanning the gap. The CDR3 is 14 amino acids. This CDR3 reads CASSPQNSGETQYF. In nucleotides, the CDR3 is TGCGCCAGCAGCCCCCAGAATTCAGGGGAGACCCAGTACTTC.

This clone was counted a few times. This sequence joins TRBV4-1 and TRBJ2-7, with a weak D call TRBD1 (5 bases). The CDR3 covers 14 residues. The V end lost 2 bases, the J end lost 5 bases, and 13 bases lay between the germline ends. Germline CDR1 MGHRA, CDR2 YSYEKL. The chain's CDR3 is CASSQRDTRDEQYF. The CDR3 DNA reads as TGCGCCAGCAGCCAACGAGATACCAGGGACGAGCAGTACTTC.

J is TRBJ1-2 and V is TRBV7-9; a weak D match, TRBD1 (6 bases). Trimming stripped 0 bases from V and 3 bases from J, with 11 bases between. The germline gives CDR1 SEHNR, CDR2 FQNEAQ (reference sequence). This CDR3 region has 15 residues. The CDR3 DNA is TGTGCCAGCAGCTTAGCCCAGGGGCCCCACTATGGCTACACCTTC. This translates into CASSLAQGPHYGYTF.

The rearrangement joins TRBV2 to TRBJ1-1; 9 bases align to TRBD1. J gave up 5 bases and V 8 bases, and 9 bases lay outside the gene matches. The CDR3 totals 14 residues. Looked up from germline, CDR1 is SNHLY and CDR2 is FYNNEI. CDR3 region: CASRDRERTTEAFF. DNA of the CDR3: TGTGCCAGCCGGGACAGGGAAAGGACTACTGAAGCTTTCTTT.